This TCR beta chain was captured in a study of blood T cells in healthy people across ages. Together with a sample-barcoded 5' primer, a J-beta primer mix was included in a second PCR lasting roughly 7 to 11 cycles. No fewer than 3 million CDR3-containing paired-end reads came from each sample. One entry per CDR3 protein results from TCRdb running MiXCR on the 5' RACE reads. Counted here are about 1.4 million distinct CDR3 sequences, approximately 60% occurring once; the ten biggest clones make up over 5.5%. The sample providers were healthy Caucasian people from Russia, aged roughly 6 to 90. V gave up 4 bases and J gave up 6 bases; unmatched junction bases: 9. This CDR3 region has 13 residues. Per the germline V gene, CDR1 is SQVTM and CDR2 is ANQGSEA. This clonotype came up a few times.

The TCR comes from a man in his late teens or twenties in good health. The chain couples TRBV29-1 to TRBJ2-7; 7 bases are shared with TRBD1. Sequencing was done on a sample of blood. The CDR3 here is CSVVTGKKGEQYF. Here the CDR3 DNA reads TGCAGCGTTGTGACAGGGAAAAAAGGCGAGCAGTACTTC.